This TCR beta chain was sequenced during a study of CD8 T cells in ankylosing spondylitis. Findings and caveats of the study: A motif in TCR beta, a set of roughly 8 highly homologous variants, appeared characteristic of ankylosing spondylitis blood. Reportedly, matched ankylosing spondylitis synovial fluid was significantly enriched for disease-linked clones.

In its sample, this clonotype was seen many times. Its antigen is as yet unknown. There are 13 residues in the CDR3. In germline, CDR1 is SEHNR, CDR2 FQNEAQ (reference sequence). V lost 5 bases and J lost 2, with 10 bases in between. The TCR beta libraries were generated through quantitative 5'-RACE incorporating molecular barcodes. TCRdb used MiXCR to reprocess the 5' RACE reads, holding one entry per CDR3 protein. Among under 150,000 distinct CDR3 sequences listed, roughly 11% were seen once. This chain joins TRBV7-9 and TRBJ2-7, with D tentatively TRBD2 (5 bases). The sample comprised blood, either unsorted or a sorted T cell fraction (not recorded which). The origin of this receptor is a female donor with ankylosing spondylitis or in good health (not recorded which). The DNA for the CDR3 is TGTGCCAGCAGCGAACTAGTTACCTACGAGCAGTACTTC. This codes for CASSELVTYEQYF.